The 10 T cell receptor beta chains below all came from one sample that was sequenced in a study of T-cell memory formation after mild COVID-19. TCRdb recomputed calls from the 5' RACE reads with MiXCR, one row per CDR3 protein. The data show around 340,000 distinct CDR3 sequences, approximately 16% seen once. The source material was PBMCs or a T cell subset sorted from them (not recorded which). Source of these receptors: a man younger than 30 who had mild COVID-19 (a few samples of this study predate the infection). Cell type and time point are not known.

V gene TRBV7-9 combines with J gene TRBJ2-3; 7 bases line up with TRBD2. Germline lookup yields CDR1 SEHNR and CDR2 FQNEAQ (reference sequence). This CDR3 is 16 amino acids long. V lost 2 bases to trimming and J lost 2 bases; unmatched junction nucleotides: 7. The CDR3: CASSLSGAPATDTQYF. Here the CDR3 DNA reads TGTGCCAGCAGCTTAAGCGGGGCACCCGCCACAGATACGCAGTATTTT.

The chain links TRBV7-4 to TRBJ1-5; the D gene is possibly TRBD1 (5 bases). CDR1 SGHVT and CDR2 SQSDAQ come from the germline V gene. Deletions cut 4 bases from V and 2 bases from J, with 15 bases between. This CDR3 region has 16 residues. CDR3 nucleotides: TGTGCCAGCAGCTCCCCCCCCGGGGCTGGCAATCAGCCCCAGCATTTT. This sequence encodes CASSSPPGAGNQPQHF.

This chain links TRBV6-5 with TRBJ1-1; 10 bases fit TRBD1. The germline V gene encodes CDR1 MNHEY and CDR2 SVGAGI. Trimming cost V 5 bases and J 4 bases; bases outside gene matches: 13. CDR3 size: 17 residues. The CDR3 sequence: CASSEDRGWRRGTEAFF. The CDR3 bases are TGTGCCAGCAGTGAGGACAGGGGGTGGAGACGGGGCACTGAAGCTTTCTTT.

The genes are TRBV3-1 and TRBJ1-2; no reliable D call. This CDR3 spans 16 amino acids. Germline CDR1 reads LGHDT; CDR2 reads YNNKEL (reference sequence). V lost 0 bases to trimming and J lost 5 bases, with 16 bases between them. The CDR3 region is CASSQEAARPLYGYTF. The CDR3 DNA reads TGTGCCAGCAGCCAAGAAGCAGCGAGGCCCTTGTATGGCTACACCTTC.

The CDR3 DNA follows: TGTGCCAGCAGCCAAAATACAGGGGAAGAGCAGTTCTTC. This encodes CASSQNTGEEQFF. This chain uses TRBV3-1 with TRBJ2-1; 7 bases align to TRBD1. The V and J ends lost 2 bases and 10 bases, in that order; junction bases with no gene match: 5. The CDR3 covers 13 residues. Germline V gives CDR1 LGHDT, CDR2 YNNKEL (reference sequence).

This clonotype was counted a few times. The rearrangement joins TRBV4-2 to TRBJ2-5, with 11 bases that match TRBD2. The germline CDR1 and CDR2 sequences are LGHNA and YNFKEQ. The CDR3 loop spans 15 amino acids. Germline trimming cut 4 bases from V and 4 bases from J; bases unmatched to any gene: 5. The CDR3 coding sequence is TGTGCCAGCAGCCCGATAGCGGGGGGGAGAGAGACCCAGTACTTC. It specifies CASSPIAGGRETQYF.

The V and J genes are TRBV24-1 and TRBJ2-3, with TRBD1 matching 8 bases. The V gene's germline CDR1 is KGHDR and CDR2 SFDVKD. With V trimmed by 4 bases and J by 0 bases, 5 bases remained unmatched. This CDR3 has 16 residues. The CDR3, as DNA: TGTGCCACCAGTGAGGCCCGGGACAGGAGCACAGATACGCAGTATTTT. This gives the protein CATSEARDRSTDTQYF.

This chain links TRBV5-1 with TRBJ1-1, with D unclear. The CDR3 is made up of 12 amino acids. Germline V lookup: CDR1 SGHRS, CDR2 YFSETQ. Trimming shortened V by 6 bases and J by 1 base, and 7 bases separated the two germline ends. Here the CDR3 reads CASTAGNTEAFF. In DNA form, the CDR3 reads TGCGCCAGCACCGCAGGGAACACTGAAGCTTTCTTT.

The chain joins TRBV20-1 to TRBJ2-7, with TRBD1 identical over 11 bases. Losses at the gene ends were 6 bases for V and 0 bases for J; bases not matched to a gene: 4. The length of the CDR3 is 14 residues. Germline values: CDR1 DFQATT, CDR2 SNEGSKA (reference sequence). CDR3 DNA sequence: TGCAGTGCGTCGGGACAGGGGGTCTCCTACGAGCAGTACTTC. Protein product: CSASGQGVSYEQYF.

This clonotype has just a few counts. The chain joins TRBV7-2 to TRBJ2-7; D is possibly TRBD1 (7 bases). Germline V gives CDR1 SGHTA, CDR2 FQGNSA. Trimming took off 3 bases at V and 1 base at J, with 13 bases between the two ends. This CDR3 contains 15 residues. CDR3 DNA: TGTGCCAGCAGCTTCCGGGCGGGACAGTCCTACGAGCAGTACGTC. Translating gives CASSFRAGQSYEQYV.